The rows below give T cell receptor beta chains drawn from one sample of a study of blood T cells in healthy people across ages. TCRdb itself ran the 5' RACE reads through MiXCR, one entry per CDR3 protein. This sample carries about 690,000 distinct CDR3 sequences, roughly 41% of them seen once, and the ten largest clones take around 30%. The sequencing input was blood. The receptors here all came from a man older than 75 in good health. Both conserved end residues are part of each CDR3. D genes are given only for firm matches. Rows may omit the clone size; those that give it use once, few, many or a size class.

J: TRBJ1-1
V: TRBV5-1
size: NA
D: NA
DNA: TGCGCCAGCAGTGGTGCAGAGAACACTGAAGCTTTCTTT
CDR3: CASSGAENTEAFF

J: TRBJ2-5
V: TRBV5-1
size: NA
D: NA
DNA: TGCGCCAGCAGCTTGGGGCATCAGAAAGAGACCCAGTACTTC
CDR3: CASSLGHQKETQYF

J: TRBJ2-5
V: TRBV2
size: few
D: NA
DNA: TGTGCCAGCATCCAACACCCGGGCGGAGAGACCCAGTACTTC
CDR3: CASIQHPGGETQYF

J: TRBJ1-1
V: TRBV14
size: few
D: NA
DNA: TGTGCCAGCAGCCAAGTCGCGGGCCTACAGGACACTGAAGCTTTCTTT
CDR3: CASSQVAGLQDTEAFF

J: TRBJ2-3
V: TRBV6-2/TRBV6-3
size: few
D: TRBD1
DNA: TGTGCCAGCAGCACTACCTGGACAGGACGGGATACGCAGTATTTT
CDR3: CASSTTWTGRDTQYF

J: TRBJ1-5
V: TRBV28
size: NA
D: TRBD1
DNA: TGTGCCAGCAGTTACATACGGGACAGGGGCTATAGCAATCAGCCCCAGCATTTT
CDR3: CASSYIRDRGYSNQPQHF

J: TRBJ2-7
V: TRBV3-1
size: many
D: TRBD2
DNA: TGTGCCAGCAGCCAAGGTGCATGGTCTAGCGGGACCGAGCAGTACTTC
CDR3: CASSQGAWSSGTEQYF

J: TRBJ2-6
V: TRBV15
size: once
D: NA
DNA: TGTGCCACCAGCGGCCCGAGATCTGGGGCCAACGTCCTGACTTTC
CDR3: CATSGPRSGANVLTF

J: TRBJ2-1
V: TRBV6-1
size: many
D: NA
DNA: TGTGCCAGCAGTGAAATCAGGAGCTCCTACAATGAGCAGTTCTTC
CDR3: CASSEIRSSYNEQFF

J: TRBJ2-7
V: TRBV12-3/TRBV12-4
size: NA
D: TRBD1
DNA: TGTGCCTGCAGTTTAGGCAGGGGGTCCTACGAGCAGTACTTC
CDR3: CACSLGRGSYEQYF

J: TRBJ2-1
V: TRBV7-2
size: NA
D: TRBD2
DNA: TGTGCCAGCAGCTTCCGGGAGGTTCTAGTAAGCAATGAGCAGTTCTTC
CDR3: CASSFREVLVSNEQFF

J: TRBJ2-1
V: TRBV3-1
size: NA
D: TRBD2
DNA: TGTGCCAGCAGCCAAGATGCGGGAGGGACGGATGAGCAGTTCTTC
CDR3: CASSQDAGGTDEQFF

J: TRBJ1-4
V: TRBV29-1
size: few
D: NA
DNA: TGCAGCGTGCTGAATGAAAAACTGTTTTTT
CDR3: CSVLNEKLFF

J: TRBJ2-7
V: TRBV2
size: NA
D: NA
DNA: TGTGCCAGCAGTGACCTAGTGGTCCACAATGAGCAGTACTTC
CDR3: CASSDLVVHNEQYF

J: TRBJ1-2
V: TRBV29-1
size: NA
D: NA
DNA: TGCAGCGTTGAAGATCCGGACAGTATGGATGGCTACACCTTC
CDR3: CSVEDPDSMDGYTF

J: TRBJ2-7
V: TRBV30
size: NA
D: NA
DNA: TGTGCCTGGGGTAGACAGTCCTACGAGCAGTACTTC
CDR3: CAWGRQSYEQYF

J: TRBJ2-2
V: TRBV20-1
size: NA
D: NA
DNA: TGCAGTGTTAGGTACCGCGCCGGGGAGCTGTTTTTT
CDR3: CSVRYRAGELFF

J: TRBJ2-1
V: TRBV20-1
size: many
D: TRBD2
DNA: TGCAGTGCCTCTAGCGGGAGAGACAATGAGCAGTTCTTC
CDR3: CSASSGRDNEQFF

J: TRBJ2-3
V: TRBV15
size: NA
D: TRBD2
DNA: TGTGCCACCAGCAGAGGCTCGGTGGGACTAGCGGGAGATACGCAGTATTTT
CDR3: CATSRGSVGLAGDTQYF

J: TRBJ2-3
V: TRBV20-1
size: few
D: TRBD2
DNA: TGCAGTGCTACGTTGGGTCTTTTGGCGGGAGTTGAGTCTAGCACAGATACGCAGTATTTT
CDR3: CSATLGLLAGVESSTDTQYF

J: TRBJ2-7
V: TRBV6-1
size: NA
D: TRBD2
DNA: TGTGCCAGCAGTGACACGTTTAGCGGGGGGGCACGCGAGCAGTACTTC
CDR3: CASSDTFSGGAREQYF

J: TRBJ1-2
V: TRBV20-1
size: NA
D: NA
DNA: TGCAGTGTGGCTGGGGACCGACGGCTTGGCTACACCTTC
CDR3: CSVAGDRRLGYTF

J: TRBJ2-7
V: TRBV28
size: few
D: TRBD2
DNA: TGTGCCAGCAGTACTAGCGGGAGATGGAGCTCCTACGAGCAGTACTTC
CDR3: CASSTSGRWSSYEQYF

J: TRBJ2-7
V: TRBV28
size: NA
D: TRBD2
DNA: TGTGCCAGCAGGCCGGGACTATACGAGCAGTACTTC
CDR3: CASRPGLYEQYF

J: TRBJ2-1
V: TRBV20-1
size: few
D: NA
DNA: TGCAGTATTGACGACAGACGCTCCTACAATGAGCAGTTCTTC
CDR3: CSIDDRRSYNEQFF

J: TRBJ2-1
V: TRBV5-8
size: few
D: TRBD2
DNA: TGTGCCAGCAGCTACAATCCGGGACTAGCGGAATACAATGAGCAGTTCTTC
CDR3: CASSYNPGLAEYNEQFF

J: TRBJ1-2
V: TRBV7-2
size: NA
D: TRBD1
DNA: TGTGCCAGCAGCTCGTATACAGGGGCCGGCTACACCTTC
CDR3: CASSSYTGAGYTF

J: TRBJ2-4
V: TRBV28
size: few
D: TRBD1
DNA: TGTGCCAGCAGGTCCCCCGGGACAGGAGAAAACATTCAGTACTTC
CDR3: CASRSPGTGENIQYF

J: TRBJ1-2
V: TRBV29-1
size: NA
D: NA
DNA: TGCAGCGTTGCAACAGGGATTCGCGATGGCTACACCTTC
CDR3: CSVATGIRDGYTF

J: TRBJ2-7
V: TRBV6-2/TRBV6-3
size: NA
D: TRBD1
DNA: TGTGCCAGCCACCAGCTTGGACAGGGGGGATACAATGAGCAGTACTTC
CDR3: CASHQLGQGGYNEQYF

J: TRBJ2-5
V: TRBV7-3
size: once
D: NA
DNA: TGTGCCAGCAGCTCCGATCTAGCCGCGAATGAGCAGTACTTC
CDR3: CASSSDLAANEQYF

J: TRBJ2-3
V: TRBV7-6
size: NA
D: TRBD2
DNA: TGTGCCAGCAGCCCTCGGACTAGCGGGAGTCCCCCAGATACGCAGTATTTT
CDR3: CASSPRTSGSPPDTQYF

J: TRBJ2-3
V: TRBV7-8
size: NA
D: TRBD2
DNA: TGTGCCAGCAGCCCAGCGGGATCGGATACGCAGTATTTT
CDR3: CASSPAGSDTQYF

J: TRBJ2-6
V: TRBV5-6
size: many
D: TRBD1
DNA: TGTGCCAGCAGCTATACAGGGGGCGGTGAGTCTGGGGCCAACGTCCTGACTTTC
CDR3: CASSYTGGGESGANVLTF

J: TRBJ2-1
V: TRBV7-3
size: NA
D: TRBD2
DNA: TGTGCCAGCAGCCCCGGACTAGTTAACCATGAGCAGTTCTTC
CDR3: CASSPGLVNHEQFF

J: TRBJ2-3
V: TRBV6-6
size: NA
D: NA
DNA: TGTGCCGCGGGGAGCACAGATACGCAGTATTTT
CDR3: CAAGSTDTQYF

J: TRBJ2-7
V: TRBV20-1
size: NA
D: NA
DNA: TGCAGTGTTCCGACAGACTCCTACGAGCAGTACTTC
CDR3: CSVPTDSYEQYF

J: TRBJ2-5
V: TRBV27
size: NA
D: TRBD2
DNA: TGTGCCAGCAGTTTGGCGGGGGGGCACCAAGAGACCCAGTACTTC
CDR3: CASSLAGGHQETQYF

J: TRBJ2-5
V: TRBV10-1
size: NA
D: NA
DNA: TGCGCCAGCAGTGCCGGAGGGACGGAGAAAGAGACCCAGTACTTC
CDR3: CASSAGGTEKETQYF

J: TRBJ2-6
V: TRBV4-3
size: NA
D: TRBD1
DNA: TGCGCCAGCAGCCAGGCCCGGGACAGGCCTAAACCTGGGGCCAACGTCCTGACTTTC
CDR3: CASSQARDRPKPGANVLTF

J: TRBJ2-7
V: TRBV7-2
size: NA
D: NA
DNA: TGTGCCAGCAGCATAAGCTCCTACGAGCAGTACTTC
CDR3: CASSISSYEQYF

J: TRBJ1-1
V: TRBV20-1
size: NA
D: TRBD1
DNA: TGCAGTGCCGGGACAGGGGTTTCGATGAACACTGAAGCTTTCTTT
CDR3: CSAGTGVSMNTEAFF